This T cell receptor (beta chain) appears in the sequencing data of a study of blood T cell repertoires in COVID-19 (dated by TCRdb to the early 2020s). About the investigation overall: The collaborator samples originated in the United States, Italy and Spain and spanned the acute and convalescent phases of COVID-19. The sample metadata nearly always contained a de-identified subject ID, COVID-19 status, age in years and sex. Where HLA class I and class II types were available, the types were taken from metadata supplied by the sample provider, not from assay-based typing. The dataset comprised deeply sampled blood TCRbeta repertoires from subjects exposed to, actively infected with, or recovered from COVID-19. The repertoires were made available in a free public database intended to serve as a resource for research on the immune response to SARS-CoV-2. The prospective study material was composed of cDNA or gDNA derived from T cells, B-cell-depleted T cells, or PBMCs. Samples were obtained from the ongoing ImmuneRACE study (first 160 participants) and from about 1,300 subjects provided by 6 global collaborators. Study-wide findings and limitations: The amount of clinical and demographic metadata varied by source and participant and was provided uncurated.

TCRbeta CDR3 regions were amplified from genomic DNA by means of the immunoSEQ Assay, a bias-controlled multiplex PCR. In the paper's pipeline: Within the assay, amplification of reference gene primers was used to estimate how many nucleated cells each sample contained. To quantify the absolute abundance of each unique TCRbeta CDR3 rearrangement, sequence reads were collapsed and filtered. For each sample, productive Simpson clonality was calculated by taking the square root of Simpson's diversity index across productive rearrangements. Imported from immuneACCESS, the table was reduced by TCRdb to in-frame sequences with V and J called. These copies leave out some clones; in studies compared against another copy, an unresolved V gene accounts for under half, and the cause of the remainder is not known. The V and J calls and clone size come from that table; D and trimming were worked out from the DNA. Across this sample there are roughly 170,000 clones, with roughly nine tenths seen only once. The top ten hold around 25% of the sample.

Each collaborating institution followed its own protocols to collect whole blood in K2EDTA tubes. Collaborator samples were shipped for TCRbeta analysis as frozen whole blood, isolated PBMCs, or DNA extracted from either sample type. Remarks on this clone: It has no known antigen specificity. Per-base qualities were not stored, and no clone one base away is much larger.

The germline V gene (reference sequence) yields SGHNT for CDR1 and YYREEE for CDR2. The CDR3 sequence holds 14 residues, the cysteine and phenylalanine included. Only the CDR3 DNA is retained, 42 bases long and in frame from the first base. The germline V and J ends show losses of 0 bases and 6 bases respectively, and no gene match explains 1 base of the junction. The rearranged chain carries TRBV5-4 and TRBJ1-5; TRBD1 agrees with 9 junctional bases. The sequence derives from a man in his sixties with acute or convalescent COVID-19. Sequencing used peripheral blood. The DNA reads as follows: TGTGCCAGCAGCTTGGACAGGGGGCTTCAGCCCCAGCATTTT. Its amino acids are CASSLDRGLQPQHF.